The entry below gives a single T cell receptor beta chain sequence along with its context. The sample originates from a study of patients and donors after allogeneic stem cell transplantation. In TCRdb, the RT-PCR reads were re-called with MiXCR into one record per CDR3 protein. The data contain about 110,000 distinct CDR3 sequences, roughly 35% of them seen just once; the ten biggest clones take up 27%. V lost 0 bases, J lost 4 bases, and 7 bases stayed unmatched. The CDR3 spans 17 residues. Germline-derived CDR1 and CDR2 are LGHNA and YNFKEQ. The TCR was taken from a human donor who was either an allogeneic HSCT recipient or a stem cell or donor lymphocyte infusion donor (not recorded which). It is not recorded whose cells these are; they may come from a transplant donor. Specimen: blood, either unsorted or a sorted T cell fraction (not recorded which). The gene calls are TRBV4-2 and TRBJ2-3, with TRBD2 identical over 10 bases. The CDR3 region has the DNA TGTGCCAGCAGCCAAGACGGGTCTAGCGGGAGATCAGATACGCAGTATTTT. This sequence encodes CASSQDGSSGRSDTQYF.